This T cell receptor (beta chain) was sequenced for a study of blood T cells in healthy people across ages (dated by TCRdb to the mid-2010s). Study-wide context: In model experiments, template switching captured roughly one uniquely barcoded TCR beta cDNA molecule for every two T cells. To avoid experimental bias, donors of different ages were randomly spread across the sequencing lanes. The study analyzed two additional independent replicas of 1 million unique cDNA reads from the same blood draw for two donors, one aged 18 to 30 and one aged 80 or older. The study measured age-related changes in TCR beta repertoire diversity using deep sequencing normalized with unique cDNA molecular identifiers. Donors were grouped into four age groups: young (average 16 years), middle-aged (about 40), aged (around 56) and long-lived (around 80). Beyond this particular receptor, the publication reports: Observed TCR beta diversity per million T cells fell roughly linearly with age, and a significant reduction was already apparent by age around 40. Donor CMV infection status was unknown, potentially confounding age-related changes in expanded clonotypes. The long-lived group showed more naive CD4+ T cells, fewer expanded clones and increased TCR diversity than the aged group, suggesting age selection. Estimates of total diversity from one million sequenced T cells were regarded as lower bounds and underestimates. There was a strong correlation between observed TCR beta diversity and the percentage of naive T cells measured by flow cytometry. Because profiling used bulk unsorted PBMCs, naive and antigen-experienced compartments could not be compared conclusively.

The V end loses 5 bases and the J end loses 5 bases, and a stretch of 15 bases separates them. The CDR3 spans 14 residues, from the cysteine through the phenylalanine. The sequence is cut down to CDR3 DNA, 42 bases in frame from base 1. Reading the germline V gene gives CDR1 MDHEN and CDR2 SYDVKM. Systemically healthy Caucasian individuals from Russia, around 39 in total and aged about 6 to 95 years, were included as donors. About 9.6 milliliters of peripheral blood were collected from each donor into EDTA-treated Vacutainer tubes. Ficoll-Paque density-gradient centrifugation was used to isolate PBMCs, with at least 6.5 million per sample. Trizol reagent was used to extract total RNA from PBMCs, with at least 6 micrograms per sample. For every donor, flow cytometry on a PBMC aliquot measured the percentage of naive CD45RAhigh/CD27high T cells. Only a few counts were recorded for this clonotype. No cognate antigen has been identified for it. One base away there is no much larger clone; base qualities are not given.

Libraries were built with 5' RACE. The sample was run on an Illumina HiSeq 2500. The second PCR ran for about 6 to 12 cycles and used a J-beta primer mix along with a sample-barcoded 5' primer. Each TCR beta cDNA molecule received a unique molecular identifier from a template-switch 5' adaptor carrying 12 random nucleotides. At least 2.5 million CDR3-containing paired-end reads were obtained from each sample. First-strand cDNA synthesis was performed from all RNA using the Mint cDNA synthesis kit, with priming by a TRBC-specific oligonucleotide. Following uracil-DNA glycosylase treatment, all cDNA underwent a first 18-cycle PCR with the universal primers M1SS and BC2_uni_R. The source study handled its data this way. Each sample was normalized by randomly selecting 1 million high-quality reads, each carrying a distinct molecular identifier. Instead of being binned into consensus sequences, reads with shared molecular identifiers were discarded. MiTCR, with a Q25 quality threshold and the strictest error-elimination algorithm, was used for CDR3 identification, clonotype clustering and error correction. A nonparametric unseen species model with Euler transformation was used to estimate lower-bound total TCR beta diversity. TCRdb redid the processing of the public reads, applying fastp at Q25 and MiXCR, and retained in-frame beta chains. Identical CDR3 proteins give one entry, which carries the most common genes and DNA. It is TCRdb's table, rather than the study itself, that gives the V and J calls and clone size. Counted in this sample were roughly 930,000 distinct CDR3 sequences; around 48% of them appeared once. About an eighth of the sample comes from the top ten.

The sequence links TRBV28 to TRBJ2-5, with TRBD1 tentatively as D gene (6 bases match). Sequencing was done on a sample of blood. This receptor was taken from a man between 25 and 39 years old in good health. The CDR3 has the sequence CASSAKQGWETQYF. The DNA is TGTGCCAGCAGTGCGAAACAGGGTTGGGAGACCCAGTACTTC.